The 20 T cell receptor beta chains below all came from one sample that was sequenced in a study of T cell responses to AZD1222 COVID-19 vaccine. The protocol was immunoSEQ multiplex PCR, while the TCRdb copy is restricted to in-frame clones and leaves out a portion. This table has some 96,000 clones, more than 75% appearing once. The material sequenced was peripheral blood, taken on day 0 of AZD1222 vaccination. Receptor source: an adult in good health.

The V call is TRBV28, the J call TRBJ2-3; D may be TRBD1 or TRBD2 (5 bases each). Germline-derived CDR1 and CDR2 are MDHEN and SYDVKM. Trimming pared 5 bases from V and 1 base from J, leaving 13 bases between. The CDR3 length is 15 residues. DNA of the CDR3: TGTGCCAGCAGTCCCAGGGATAGCGGCACAGATACGCAGTATTTT. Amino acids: CASSPRDSGTDTQYF.

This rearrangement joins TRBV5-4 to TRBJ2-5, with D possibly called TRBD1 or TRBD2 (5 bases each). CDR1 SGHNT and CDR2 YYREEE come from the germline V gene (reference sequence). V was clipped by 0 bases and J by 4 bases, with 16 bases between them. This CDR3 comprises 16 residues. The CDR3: CASSLDGALARETQYF. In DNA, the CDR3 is TGTGCCAGCAGCTTGGATGGGGCGCTAGCCAGAGAGACCCAGTACTTC.

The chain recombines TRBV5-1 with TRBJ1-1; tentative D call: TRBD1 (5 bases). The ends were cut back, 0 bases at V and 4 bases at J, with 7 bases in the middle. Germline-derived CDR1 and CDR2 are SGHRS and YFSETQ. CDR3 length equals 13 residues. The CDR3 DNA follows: TGCGCCAGCAGCTTGGCAGGGATCACTGAAGCTTTCTTT. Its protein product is CASSLAGITEAFF.

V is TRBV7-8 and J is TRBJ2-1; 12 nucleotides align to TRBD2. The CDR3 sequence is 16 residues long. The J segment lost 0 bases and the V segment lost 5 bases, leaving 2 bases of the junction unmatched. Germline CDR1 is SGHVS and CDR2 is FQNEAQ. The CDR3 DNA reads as TGTGCCAGCAGCCGACTAGCGGGAGACTCCTACAATGAGCAGTTCTTC. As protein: CASSRLAGDSYNEQFF.

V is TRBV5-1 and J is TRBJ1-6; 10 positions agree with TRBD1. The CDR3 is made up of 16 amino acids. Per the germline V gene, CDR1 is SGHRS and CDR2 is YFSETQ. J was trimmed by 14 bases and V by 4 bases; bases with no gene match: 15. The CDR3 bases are TGCGCCAGCAGCAGAGATCATGGACAGGGGGACGTGGCCCTCCACTTT. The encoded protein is CASSRDHGQGDVALHF.

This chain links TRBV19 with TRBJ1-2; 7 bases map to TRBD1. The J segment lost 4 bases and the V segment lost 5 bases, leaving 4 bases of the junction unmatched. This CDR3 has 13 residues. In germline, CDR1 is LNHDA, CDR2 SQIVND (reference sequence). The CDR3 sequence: CASSEGGSYGYTF. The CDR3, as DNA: TGTGCCAGTAGTGAAGGGGGCAGCTATGGCTACACCTTC.

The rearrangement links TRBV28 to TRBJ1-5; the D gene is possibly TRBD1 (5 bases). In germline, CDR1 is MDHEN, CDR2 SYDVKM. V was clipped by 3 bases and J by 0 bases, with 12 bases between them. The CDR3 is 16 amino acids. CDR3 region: CASSFGAGDSNQPQHF. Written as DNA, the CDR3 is TGTGCCAGCAGTTTCGGCGCGGGGGATAGCAATCAGCCCCAGCATTTT.

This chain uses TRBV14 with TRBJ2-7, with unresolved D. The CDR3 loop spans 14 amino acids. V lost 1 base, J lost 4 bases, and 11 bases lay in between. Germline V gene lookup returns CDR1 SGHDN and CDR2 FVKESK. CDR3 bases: TGTGCCAGCAGCCAAGGAACGGTGGGGTACGAGCAGTACTTC. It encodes CASSQGTVGYEQYF.

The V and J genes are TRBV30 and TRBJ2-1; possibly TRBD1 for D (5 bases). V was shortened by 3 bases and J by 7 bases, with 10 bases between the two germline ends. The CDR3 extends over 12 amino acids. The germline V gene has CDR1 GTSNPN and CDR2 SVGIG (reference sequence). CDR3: CAWRPDRNEQFF. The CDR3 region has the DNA TGTGCCTGGAGGCCCGACAGAAATGAGCAGTTCTTC.

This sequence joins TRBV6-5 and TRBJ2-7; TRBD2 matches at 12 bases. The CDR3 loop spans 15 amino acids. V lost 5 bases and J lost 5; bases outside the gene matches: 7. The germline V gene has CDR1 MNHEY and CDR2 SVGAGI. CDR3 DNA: TGTGCCAGCAGTATCCTAGCGGGAGGGGCGAACGAGCAGTACTTC. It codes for CASSILAGGANEQYF.

DNA of the CDR3: TGTGCCAGCCGGGGCCAAAATAGCAATCAGCCCCAGCATTTT. Translating gives CASRGQNSNQPQHF. The chain employs TRBV6-6 and TRBJ1-5; D may be TRBD1 (5 bases). The CDR3 runs 14 residues. Germline CDR1 MNHNY, CDR2 SVGAGI (reference sequence). V was trimmed by 8 bases and J by 0 bases, leaving 11 bases between them.

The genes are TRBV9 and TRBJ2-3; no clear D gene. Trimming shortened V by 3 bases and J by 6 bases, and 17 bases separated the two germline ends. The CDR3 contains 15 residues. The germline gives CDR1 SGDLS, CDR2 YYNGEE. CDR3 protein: CASSAPDLGWDTQYF. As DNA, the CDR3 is TGTGCCAGCAGCGCCCCCGACTTGGGATGGGATACGCAGTATTTT.

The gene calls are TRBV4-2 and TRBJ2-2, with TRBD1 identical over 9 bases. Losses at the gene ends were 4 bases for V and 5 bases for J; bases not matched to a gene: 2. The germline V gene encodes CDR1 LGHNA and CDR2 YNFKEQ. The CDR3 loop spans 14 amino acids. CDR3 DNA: TGTGCCAGCAGCCTGGGACAGGGAACCGGGGAGCTGTTTTTT. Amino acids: CASSLGQGTGELFF.

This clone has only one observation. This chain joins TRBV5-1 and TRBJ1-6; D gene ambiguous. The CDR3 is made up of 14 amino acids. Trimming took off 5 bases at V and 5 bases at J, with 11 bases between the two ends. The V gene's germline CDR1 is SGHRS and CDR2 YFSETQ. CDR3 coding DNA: TGCGCCAGCAGTATAGGCCTGGATAATTCACCCCTCCACTTT. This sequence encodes CASSIGLDNSPLHF.

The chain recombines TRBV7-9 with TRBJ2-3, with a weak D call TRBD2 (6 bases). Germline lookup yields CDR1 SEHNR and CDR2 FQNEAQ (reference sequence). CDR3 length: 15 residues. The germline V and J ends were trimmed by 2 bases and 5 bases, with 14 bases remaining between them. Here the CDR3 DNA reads TGTGCCAGCAGCTTAAGGACGGGAGTTAGAGATACGCAGTATTTT. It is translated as CASSLRTGVRDTQYF.

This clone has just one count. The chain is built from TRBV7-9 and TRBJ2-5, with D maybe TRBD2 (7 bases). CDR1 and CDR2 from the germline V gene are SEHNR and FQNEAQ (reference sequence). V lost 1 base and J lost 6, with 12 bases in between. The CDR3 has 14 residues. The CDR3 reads CASSLGGGEKTQYF. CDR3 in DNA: TGTGCCAGCAGCTTAGGAGGGGGGGAGAAGACCCAGTACTTC.

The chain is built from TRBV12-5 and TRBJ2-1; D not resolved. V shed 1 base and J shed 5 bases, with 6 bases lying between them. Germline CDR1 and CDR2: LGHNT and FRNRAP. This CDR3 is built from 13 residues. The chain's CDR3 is CASGLASHNEQFF. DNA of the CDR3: TGTGCTAGTGGTTTGGCGTCCCACAATGAGCAGTTCTTC.

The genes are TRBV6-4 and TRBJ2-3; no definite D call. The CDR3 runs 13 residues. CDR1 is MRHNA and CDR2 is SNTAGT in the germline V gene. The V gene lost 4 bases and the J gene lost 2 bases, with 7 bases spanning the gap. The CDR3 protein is CASSVDITDTQYF. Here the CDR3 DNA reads TGTGCCAGCAGTGTTGACATCACAGATACGCAGTATTTT.

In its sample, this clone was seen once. Written as DNA, the CDR3 is TGCGCCAGCAGCCAAGAGTATACTCGAAGGGCCGACACCGGGGAGCTGTTTTTT. The encoded protein is CASSQEYTRRADTGELFF. The chain carries TRBV4-1 and TRBJ2-2; D not certain. The V gene's germline CDR1 is MGHRA and CDR2 YSYEKL. This CDR3 comprises 18 residues. V lost 0 bases and J 3 bases, leaving 17 bases between the germline ends.

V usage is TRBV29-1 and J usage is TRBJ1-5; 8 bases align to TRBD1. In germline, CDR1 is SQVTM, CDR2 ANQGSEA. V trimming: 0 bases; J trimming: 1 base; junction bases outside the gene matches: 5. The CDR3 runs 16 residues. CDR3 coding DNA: TGCAGCGTTGAAGAGGGGGACAGGATGAGCAATCAGCCCCAGCATTTT. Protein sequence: CSVEEGDRMSNQPQHF.